Listed here is a single T cell receptor (beta chain). Its antigen is still unknown. Base quality data are lacking; no much larger clone is found one base away. Library preparation employed PCR. These reads were obtained on an Illumina HiSeq 4000. The TCR beta-chain CDR3 region of each patient was profiled by high-throughput sequencing. For the original study's pipeline: A classifier to discriminate distant-metastatic papillary thyroid cancer patients was built from CDR3 differences across clinicopathological groups. To measure repertoire diversity the researchers used the Shannon index, while the Morisita-Horn index served to gauge how similar the tumor and blood repertoires were. TCRdb trimmed public reads at Q25 via fastp, called clones via MiXCR and kept in-frame beta chains. TCRdb's processing, not the authors' own work, is the source of the V and J calls. The table for this sample lists 9,100 or so clones; 44% of them were counted only once. The ten largest clones add up to roughly 33% of the sample.

This sample is part of a study of metastatic and nonmetastatic thyroid tumors (dated by TCRdb to the early 2020s). With regard to the full study: Repertoires from peripheral blood and from tumor or nodule tissue samples of malignant and benign thyroid patients were compared. The paper as a whole reports these results and caveats: In both blood and tumor samples, malignant tumors were reported to have significantly higher TCR beta diversity than benign nodules.

None of the patients had been given any treatment before thyroid surgery. Using T-cell receptor beta sequencing, the researchers looked back retrospectively at clinical samples from patients, gathered between the early 2010s and the late 2010s. Trimming removed 3 bases from V and 2 bases from J, leaving 23 bases between the germline ends. The CDR3 runs 18 amino acids, cysteine and phenylalanine included. Only the CDR3 part of the read is kept: 54 bases, read in frame from the first base. Reading the germline V gene gives CDR1 SGHAT and CDR2 FQNNGV. Specimen: tumor tissue. This clonotype originated in a male donor with papillary thyroid cancer or a benign thyroid nodule (not recorded which). Some clones in this sample may be carry-over from other donors' samples. The chain was built from TRBV11-2 and TRBJ2-7; the D element could tentatively be TRBD1 or TRBD2, as 6 bases agree for each. CDR3 reads: CASSLEREGGPSTYEQYF. The bases read TGTGCCAGCAGCTTGGAAAGAGAGGGGGGACCCAGTACCTACGAGCAGTACTTC.